Sequencing of this T cell receptor beta chain was carried out in a study of blood T cell repertoires in COVID-19. Some clones are missing from TCRdb's copy, which holds only in-frame ones; the method was immunoSEQ multiplex PCR. Here the sample spans 250,000 to 300,000 clones, 70% to 90% being singletons. The length of the CDR3 is 14 residues. Germline V CDR1 and CDR2: MGHRA, YSYEKL. The ends were cut back, 7 bases at V and 8 bases at J, with 20 bases in the middle. V gene TRBV4-1 combines with J gene TRBJ1-2, with D unresolved. The TCR originated in a woman in her 70s with acute or convalescent COVID-19. Sample: peripheral blood. CDR3 protein: CASKQGFGIGGYTF. In nucleotides, the CDR3 is TGCGCCAGCAAGCAAGGTTTCGGGATCGGAGGCTACACCTTC.